The 28 T cell receptor beta chains below were found in one sample sequenced in a study of blood T cell repertoires in COVID-19. Sequencing used immunoSEQ multiplex PCR; TCRdb keeps in-frame clones, though not all of them. There are about 150,000 clones in the sample; about four fifths occur only once, and approximately 8.4% lies in the top ten. Sequencing was done on a sample of peripheral blood. The receptors were gathered from a human donor with acute or convalescent COVID-19. The donor label of this sample is uncertain.

This clone was seen once. The chain carries TRBV9 and TRBJ2-2, with 11 bases lining up with TRBD1. Germline lookup yields CDR1 SGDLS and CDR2 YYNGEE. The CDR3 has 19 amino acids. Trimming at V came to 3 bases and at J to 8 bases, leaving 18 bases not matched to a gene. CDR3 DNA sequence: TGTGCCAGCAGCGCGCTCGGACAGGGGGCGGCTACCAGTATTGGGGAGCTGTTTTTT. This gives the protein CASSALGQGAATSIGELFF.

The chain carries TRBV5-1 and TRBJ2-6, with D perhaps matching TRBD1 (6 bases). The germline gives CDR1 SGHRS, CDR2 YFSETQ. The ends were cut back, 4 bases at V and 0 bases at J, with 14 bases in the middle. The CDR3 consists of 17 residues. The CDR3 DNA reads as TGCGCCAGCAGCCAGAGGACAGCAAGCTCTGGGGCCAACGTCCTGACTTTC. Translated, it gives CASSQRTASSGANVLTF.

The genes are TRBV24-1 and TRBJ2-1; 10 bases are shared with TRBD1. This CDR3 is 16 amino acids long. Germline CDR1 and CDR2: KGHDR and SFDVKD. V shed 1 base, J shed 8 bases, and the junction held 7 bases outside the gene matches. The CDR3 DNA reads TGTGCCACCAGTGATTTCCTCGGGACAGGGGTAGATGAGCAGTTCTTC. Protein: CATSDFLGTGVDEQFF.

The chain recombines TRBV28 with TRBJ2-7, with unresolved D. This CDR3 comprises 14 residues. V was trimmed by 7 bases and J by 3 bases, leaving 16 bases between them. Germline V CDR1 and CDR2: MDHEN, SYDVKM. The CDR3 region is CASTLRSLDYEQYF. The CDR3 DNA sequence: TGTGCCAGCACCTTGAGGAGCTTGGACTACGAGCAGTACTTC.

The rearrangement links TRBV7-6 to TRBJ2-6; TRBD2 might be the D (5 bases). Germline V gives CDR1 SGHVS, CDR2 FNYEAQ. Trimming stripped 2 bases from V and 0 bases from J, with 11 bases between. The CDR3 has 17 residues. The CDR3 DNA reads TGTGCCAGCAGCTTAACGGGATTCTACTCTGGGGCCAACGTCCTGACTTTC. It translates to CASSLTGFYSGANVLTF.

The chain recombines TRBV13 with TRBJ2-1; D is possibly TRBD2 (5 bases). V was pared by 4 bases and J by 8 bases, with 24 bases between. Germline CDR1 PRHDT, CDR2 FYEKMQ (reference sequence). The CDR3 covers 17 residues. The CDR3 spells CASSSTHSGPGWDEQFF. Written as DNA, the CDR3 is TGTGCCAGCAGCTCGACACACAGCGGTCCGGGCTGGGATGAGCAGTTCTTC.

As concerns this clone: Other nucleotide sequences in the sample specify the same CDR3. The genes are TRBV12-3 or TRBV12-4 and TRBJ1-2, with a possible D match to TRBD1 (6 bases). The V end lost 6 bases, the J end lost 2 bases, and 10 bases lay between the germline ends. The length of the CDR3 is 13 residues. CDR3 bases: TGTGCCAGCAGCCTACAGGGAAACTATGGCTACACCTTC. It yields the protein CASSLQGNYGYTF.

The CDR3 DNA reads as TGTGCCAGCAGCTTGTTCCTCCTAGCGGGGTCTTTGGGGAAAGAGACCCAGTACTTC. Amino acid sequence: CASSLFLLAGSLGKETQYF. The chain combines TRBV5-8 with TRBJ2-5; 9 nucleotides agree with TRBD2. CDR3 length: 19 residues. The germline V gene encodes CDR1 SGHTS and CDR2 YDEGEE. After removal of 1 base from V and 3 bases from J, the junction contained 16 bases not matched to a gene.

The chain links TRBV30 to TRBJ1-2, with D unclear. V was trimmed by 0 bases and J by 6 bases, leaving 11 bases between them. The CDR3 spans 13 residues. Germline CDR1 reads GTSNPN; CDR2 reads SVGIG (reference sequence). CDR3 amino acids: CAWSVGLRDGYTF. The DNA of the CDR3 is TGTGCCTGGAGTGTAGGGTTGCGGGATGGCTACACCTTC.

The rearrangement joins TRBV19 to TRBJ1-3; 7 bases line up with TRBD1. Germline-derived CDR1 and CDR2 are LNHDA and SQIVND (reference sequence). Germline trimming cut 4 bases from V and 4 bases from J; bases unmatched to any gene: 7. The CDR3 sequence is 15 residues long. CDR3 DNA sequence: TGTGCCAGTAGTACATCGACAGGGACCGGAAACACCATATATTTT. Translated, it gives CASSTSTGTGNTIYF.

J is TRBJ1-5 and V is TRBV28, with 9 bases matching TRBD1. This CDR3 has 13 amino acids. J lost 4 bases, V lost 11 bases, and 6 bases had no gene match. Germline CDR1 MDHEN, CDR2 SYDVKM. CDR3: CASGTGLNQPQHF. The DNA of the CDR3 is TGTGCCTCTGGGACAGGGCTAAATCAGCCCCAGCATTTT.

The chain joins TRBV6-6 to TRBJ1-2; maybe TRBD1 (6 bases). V was shortened by 8 bases and J by 7 bases, with 14 bases between the two germline ends. The CDR3 has 12 residues. The germline V gene encodes CDR1 MNHNY and CDR2 SVGAGI (reference sequence). CDR3 nucleotide sequence: TGTGCCAGCCTGGGCAGGACAGCTGGCTACACCTTC. As protein: CASLGRTAGYTF.

This rearrangement joins TRBV5-1 to TRBJ2-5, with a possible D match to TRBD1 (6 bases). Germline loops: CDR1 SGHRS, CDR2 YFSETQ. The CDR3 contains 14 residues. The V gene lost 5 bases and the J gene lost 7 bases, with 18 bases spanning the gap. CDR3 coding DNA: TGCGCCAGCAGTCCTGGTGGGGGCTCCTGGACCCAGTACTTC. Residues: CASSPGGGSWTQYF.

The chain carries TRBV5-1 and TRBJ1-2, with a possible D match to TRBD1 (5 bases). Trimming cost V 0 bases and J 0 bases, with 9 bases left between them. This CDR3 is built from 15 residues. Germline V gene lookup returns CDR1 SGHRS and CDR2 YFSETQ. The CDR3 DNA is TGCGCCAGCAGCTTGGTCGGGACTGCTAACTATGGCTACACCTTC. Translation: CASSLVGTANYGYTF.

The chain has TRBV29-1 and TRBJ1-2; D is unresolved. This CDR3 region has 15 residues. The germline V gene encodes CDR1 SQVTM and CDR2 ANQGSEA. Deletions cut 2 bases from V and 3 bases from J, with 16 bases between. The CDR3 DNA sequence: TGCAGCGTTGAACCGGAGGACCAGACTGACTATGGCTACACCTTC. It is translated as CSVEPEDQTDYGYTF.

The V call is TRBV5-1, the J call TRBJ1-2, with TRBD1 identical over 7 bases. CDR3 size: 16 residues. V shed 4 bases, J shed 2 bases, and the junction held 11 bases outside the gene matches. Germline V gene lookup returns CDR1 SGHRS and CDR2 YFSETQ. The CDR3 loop reads CASSPGTASKNYGYTF. The CDR3 nucleotides read TGCGCCAGCAGCCCCGGGACAGCCAGTAAGAACTATGGCTACACCTTC.

The chain employs TRBV7-2 and TRBJ2-5, with 7 nucleotides matching TRBD2. Per germline, CDR1 SGHTA and CDR2 FQGNSA. This CDR3 comprises 15 residues. V trimming: 0 bases; J trimming: 5 bases; junction bases outside the gene matches: 6. The CDR3 spells CASSLAGLAGETQYF. In DNA, the CDR3 is TGTGCCAGCAGCTTAGCGGGATTAGCGGGTGAGACCCAGTACTTC.

The V call is TRBV14, the J call TRBJ2-5, with 9 bases that match TRBD1. Germline V lookup: CDR1 SGHDN, CDR2 FVKESK. The CDR3 runs 15 residues. V dropped 1 base and J dropped 2; count of bases not matched to a gene: 2. The CDR3 protein is CASSQGGTGQETQYF. CDR3 in DNA: TGTGCCAGCAGCCAAGGCGGGACAGGGCAAGAGACCCAGTACTTC.

The J gene is TRBJ1-6, the V gene TRBV4-1, with TRBD1 matching over 7 bases. Germline V CDR1 and CDR2: MGHRA, YSYEKL. J lost 7 bases, V lost 0 bases, and 6 bases had no gene match. CDR3 length: 16 residues. CDR3: CASSQDVQGRNSPLHF. CDR3 nucleotide sequence: TGCGCCAGCAGCCAAGATGTACAGGGGCGGAATTCACCCCTCCACTTT.

This sequence joins TRBV2 and TRBJ1-5; perhaps TRBD1 as D (6 bases). CDR3 size: 17 residues. CDR1 SNHLY and CDR2 FYNNEI come from the germline V gene. V was trimmed by 2 bases and J by 9 bases, leaving 23 bases between them. CDR3 residues: CASSENLGGRVRRPQHF. In nucleotides, the CDR3 is TGTGCCAGCAGTGAAAACCTAGGGGGACGAGTAAGGAGGCCCCAGCATTTT. Based on the CDR3 plus reference TRBV2 and TRBJ1-5, the full variable domain is EPEVTQTPSHQVTQMGQEVILRCVPISNHLYFYWYRQILGQKVEFLVSFYNNEISEKSEIFDDQFSVERPDGSNFTLKIRSTKLEDSAMYFCASSENLGGRVRRPQHFGDGTRLSIL.

The chain links TRBV27 to TRBJ1-5; D is unresolved. Germline V gives CDR1 MNHEY, CDR2 SMNVEV (reference sequence). V was shortened by 3 bases and J by 6 bases, with 12 bases between the two germline ends. The CDR3 is 14 residues long. CDR3 sequence (DNA): TGTGCCAGCAGTTTCGAGGCTCGTTCTCAGCCCCAGCATTTT. Translation gives CASSFEARSQPQHF.

This chain connects TRBV6-5 to TRBJ2-2, with D perhaps matching TRBD2 (5 bases). The CDR3 spans 15 residues. Trimming pared 5 bases from V and 2 bases from J, leaving 12 bases between. Germline V lookup: CDR1 MNHEY, CDR2 SVGAGI. CDR3 loop: CASSPGMHNTGELFF. In DNA form, the CDR3 reads TGTGCCAGCAGTCCCGGGATGCACAACACCGGGGAGCTGTTTTTT.

This CDR3 reads CASSSGLADYTDTQYF. The DNA for the CDR3 is TGTGCCAGCAGTTCCGGACTAGCGGACTACACAGATACGCAGTATTTT. The chain combines TRBV6-5 with TRBJ2-3; 10 bases fit TRBD2. This CDR3 comprises 16 residues. Germline V gene data show CDR1 as MNHEY and CDR2 as SVGAGI. Losses at the gene ends were 4 bases for V and 2 bases for J; bases not matched to a gene: 6.

This clone was recorded only once. This CDR3 is CAISESGPAANEKLFF. The DNA of the CDR3 is TGTGCCATCAGTGAGTCTGGACCAGCGGCTAATGAAAAACTGTTTTTT. This chain joins TRBV10-3 and TRBJ1-4; the D is unclear. Per germline, CDR1 ENHRY and CDR2 SYGVKD. Trimming took 0 bases from V and 3 from J, leaving 11 bases between them. This CDR3 is 16 amino acids long.

The CDR3 nucleotides read TGTGCCAGCAGCTTGGCTAGCGGGGGAGGTTACAATGAGCAGTTCTTC. Its translation is CASSLASGGGYNEQFF. This sequence joins TRBV5-6 and TRBJ2-1; 10 nucleotides line up with TRBD2. The CDR3 is 16 amino acids. The junction had 4 bases not matched to a gene; V was cut back by 0 bases and J by 4 bases. Germline V lookup: CDR1 SGHDT, CDR2 YYEEEE.

CDR3 nucleotides: TGTGCCAGCAGCGGGGACAGGGGTCCCTACAATGAGCAGTTCTTC. It translates to CASSGDRGPYNEQFF. The V gene is TRBV2, the J gene TRBJ2-1; 10 nucleotides align to TRBD1. The J segment lost 2 bases and the V segment lost 6 bases, leaving 4 bases of the junction unmatched. Germline V gene lookup returns CDR1 SNHLY and CDR2 FYNNEI. The CDR3 totals 15 residues.

V and J are TRBV30 and TRBJ1-4; D unresolved. Per germline, CDR1 GTSNPN and CDR2 SVGIG (reference sequence). The CDR3 length is 14 residues. The ends were cut back, 3 bases at V and 8 bases at J, with 16 bases in the middle. CDR3 in amino acids: CAWSPRRTFEKLFF. DNA of the CDR3: TGTGCCTGGAGCCCCCGACGGACTTTCGAAAAACTGTTTTTT.

This clone has a handful of counts. The chain combines TRBV9 with TRBJ2-1, with D uncertain. The CDR3 runs 12 residues. V lost 3 bases and J 8 bases, leaving 9 bases between the germline ends. CDR1 is SGDLS and CDR2 is YYNGEE in the germline V gene. CDR3 protein: CASSAPRDEQFF. CDR3 sequence (DNA): TGTGCCAGCAGCGCGCCTAGAGATGAGCAGTTCTTC. The whole variable domain, filled in from reference TRBV9 and TRBJ2-1, reads DSGVTQTPKHLITATGQRVTLRCSPRSGDLSVYWYQQSLDQGLQFLIQYYNGEERAKGNILERFSAQQFPDLHSELNLSSLELGDSALYFCASSAPRDEQFFGPGTRLTVL.